These 26 T cell receptor beta chains share one sample of origin, sequenced in a study of blood T cell repertoires in COVID-19. Assay used: immunoSEQ multiplex PCR; TCRdb lists only in-frame clones, some missing. The top ten hold less than 1.5% of the sample, which has roughly 430,000 clones, approximately 91% seen once. Material for sequencing was PBMCs or T cells enriched from blood (not recorded which). The origin of the receptors is a woman aged 18 to 35 who had been exposed to COVID-19.

The rearrangement joins TRBV12-3 or TRBV12-4 to TRBJ2-7; D remains unclear. This CDR3 comprises 12 residues. The V end lost 6 bases, the J end lost 6 bases, and 12 bases lay between the germline ends. Written as DNA, the CDR3 is TGTGCCAGCAGCACCCGAAGAGGCGAGCAGTACTTC. It is translated as CASSTRRGEQYF.

The rearrangement uses TRBV7-2 and TRBJ1-2; perhaps TRBD1 as D (5 bases). The CDR3 has 13 residues. V dropped 6 bases and J dropped 7 bases, with 15 bases sitting between them. Germline V gene data show CDR1 as SGHTA and CDR2 as FQGNSA. The DNA of the CDR3 is TGTGCCAGCAGAACCCTACAGGACCCTGGCTACACCTTC. It is translated as CASRTLQDPGYTF. Drawing the rest from reference TRBV7-2 and TRBJ1-2, the complete variable domain is GAGVSQSPSNKVTEKGKDVELRCDPISGHTALYWYRQSLGQGLEFLIYFQGNSAPDKSGLPSDRFSAERTGGSVSTLTIQRTQQEDSAVYLCASRTLQDPGYTFGSGTRLTVV.

The J gene is TRBJ2-1, the V gene TRBV20-1; 7 bases align to TRBD2. Germline CDR1 DFQATT, CDR2 SNEGSKA (reference sequence). CDR3 length equals 15 residues. Trimming cost V 3 bases and J 3 bases; bases outside gene matches: 8. The CDR3 sequence: CSASDRDYYYNEQFF. The CDR3 bases are TGCAGTGCTAGTGATCGGGACTACTACTACAATGAGCAGTTCTTC.

Concerning this clone itself: This specimen includes other DNA sequences encoding the same CDR3. The rearrangement joins TRBV2 to TRBJ1-1; the D gene is possibly TRBD1 (5 bases). The CDR3 spans 12 residues. The germline V gene has CDR1 SNHLY and CDR2 FYNNEI. Trimming took 1 base from V and 6 from J, leaving 6 bases between them. The CDR3 DNA is TGTGCCAGCAGTGAAGGGGGGGCTGAAGCTTTCTTT. Residues: CASSEGGAEAFF.

On this clone: At the DNA level, this CDR3 is encoded by other sequences in the same sample as well. This chain uses TRBV5-1 with TRBJ1-2, with D unclear. The CDR3 has 13 amino acids. Germline lookup yields CDR1 SGHRS and CDR2 YFSETQ. Trimming cost V 2 bases and J 2 bases, with 7 bases left between them. The CDR3 sequence: CASSFDTNYGYTF. The CDR3 DNA follows: TGCGCCAGCAGCTTTGACACGAACTATGGCTACACCTTC.

This chain connects TRBV7-2 to TRBJ2-2, with 8 bases that match TRBD2. With 3 bases clipped from V and 5 bases from J, the junction kept 5 bases outside the gene matches. Germline V gene sequence: CDR1 SGHTA, CDR2 FQGNSA. There are 15 residues in the CDR3. CDR3 sequence reads: CASSFRAGGTGELFF. The CDR3 coding sequence is TGTGCCAGCAGCTTCAGGGCGGGGGGTACCGGGGAGCTGTTTTTT.

The J gene is TRBJ2-1, the V gene TRBV18; 11 bases fit TRBD2. V shed 4 bases, J shed 3 bases, and the junction held 14 bases outside the gene matches. This CDR3 spans 19 amino acids. Germline V CDR1 and CDR2: KGHSH, LQKENI. CDR3 protein: CASSLSGRAPHKRYNEQFF. CDR3 bases: TGTGCCAGCTCACTTAGCGGGAGGGCCCCCCATAAGCGCTACAATGAGCAGTTCTTC.

The J gene is TRBJ2-3, the V gene TRBV28; tentative D call: TRBD1 (5 bases). Between the trimmed V and J ends, which lost 5 bases and 0 bases, there was a span of 9 bases. From germline, CDR1 is MDHEN and CDR2 SYDVKM. There are 14 residues in the CDR3. CDR3 sequence reads: CASSLDSSTDTQYF. The CDR3 DNA is TGTGCCAGCAGTCTAGACAGCAGCACAGATACGCAGTATTTT.

The chain carries TRBV4-3 and TRBJ1-2; weak D call: TRBD1 (5 bases). V was shortened by 0 bases and J by 0 bases, with 8 bases between the two germline ends. There are 15 residues in the CDR3. Germline V CDR1 and CDR2: LGHNA, YSLEER. For the CDR3, the DNA is TGCGCCAGCAGCCAAGATATAGGGGCTAACTATGGCTACACCTTC. Its protein is CASSQDIGANYGYTF.

This chain links TRBV12-3 or TRBV12-4 with TRBJ2-1; 7 bases line up with TRBD1. Germline trimming cut 6 bases from V and 9 bases from J; bases unmatched to any gene: 8. This CDR3 has 13 amino acids. The CDR3 region is CASSPRGFGEQFF. The CDR3 coding sequence is TGTGCCAGCAGCCCCAGGGGGTTCGGTGAGCAGTTCTTC.

V gene TRBV29-1 combines with J gene TRBJ2-1, with TRBD2 matching 12 bases. The CDR3 is 15 amino acids. J gave up 7 bases and V 1 base, and 5 bases lay outside the gene matches. Germline V gives CDR1 SQVTM, CDR2 ANQGSEA. CDR3 in amino acids: CSVEVLAGGRNEQFF. The DNA for the CDR3 is TGCAGCGTTGAAGTCCTAGCGGGAGGGCGGAATGAGCAGTTCTTC.

This chain links TRBV10-1 with TRBJ1-1; D is possibly TRBD1 (6 bases). V gave up 7 bases and J gave up 2 bases, with 11 bases separating them. CDR3 length: 13 residues. The V gene's germline CDR1 is WNHNN and CDR2 SYGVQD (reference sequence). DNA for the CDR3: TGCGCCAGCATGGGACAATCCAACACTGAAGCTTTCTTT. As protein: CASMGQSNTEAFF.

This rearrangement joins TRBV28 to TRBJ2-5; a weak D match, TRBD1 (6 bases). The CDR3 consists of 14 residues. Trimming left V 5 bases short and J 4 bases short, with 14 bases between. Germline V gives CDR1 MDHEN, CDR2 SYDVKM. This CDR3 reads CASSADTGPETQYF. CDR3 in DNA: TGTGCCAGCAGTGCAGACACAGGGCCAGAGACCCAGTACTTC. Filled out from reference TRBV28 and TRBJ2-5, the complete variable domain reads DVKVTQSSRYLVKRTGEKVFLECVQDMDHENMFWYRQDPGLGLRLIYFSYDVKMKEKGDIPEGYSVSREKKERFSLILESASTNQTSMYLCASSADTGPETQYFGPGTRLLVL.

This sequence joins TRBV10-3 and TRBJ2-7; D is possibly TRBD1 or TRBD2 (6 bases each). Germline V CDR1 and CDR2: ENHRY, SYGVKD. Trimming stripped 6 bases from V and 1 base from J, with 13 bases between. The CDR3 is made up of 14 amino acids. CDR3 DNA sequence: TGTGCCATCAGGGAGGACAGCGGGTCCTACGAGCAGTACTTC. Translating gives CAIREDSGSYEQYF.

The rearrangement links TRBV3-1 (or the pseudogene TRBV3-2) to TRBJ1-2; TRBD1 matches 9 bases. The CDR3 has 17 residues. In germline, CDR1 is LGHDT, CDR2 YNNKEL (reference sequence). The V segment lost 2 bases and the J segment 8 bases; nucleotides outside the gene matches: 15. CDR3 loop: CASSQPGQGISLIGYTF. The CDR3 DNA reads as TGTGCCAGCAGCCAACCTGGACAGGGGATTTCACTAATCGGCTACACCTTC.

This clone was seen just once. This chain connects TRBV4-1 to TRBJ1-1; a possible D gene is TRBD1 (5 bases). Germline-derived CDR1 and CDR2 are MGHRA and YSYEKL. Trimming took off 0 bases at V and 5 bases at J, with 16 bases between the two ends. The CDR3 is made up of 16 amino acids. CDR3 sequence reads: CASSQDGGAGGTEAFF. CDR3 DNA: TGCGCCAGCAGCCAAGATGGGGGAGCCGGGGGGACTGAAGCTTTCTTT.

The rearrangement uses TRBV28 and TRBJ1-2; D not resolved. The CDR3 contains 18 residues. Trimming left V 3 bases short and J 3 bases short, with 23 bases between. From germline, CDR1 is MDHEN and CDR2 SYDVKM. The CDR3 DNA follows: TGTGCCAGCAGTTTCCCCCACGGGAACGGAGCGGGAGACTATGGCTACACCTTC. Amino acids: CASSFPHGNGAGDYGYTF.

This chain joins TRBV4-1 and TRBJ2-6, with no clear D. The V gene lost 4 bases and the J gene lost 0 bases, with 13 bases spanning the gap. Per germline, CDR1 MGHRA and CDR2 YSYEKL. The CDR3 spans 17 residues. CDR3 amino acids: CASSPRVGDSGANVLTF. For the CDR3, the DNA is TGCGCCAGCAGCCCCCGGGTAGGAGACTCTGGGGCCAACGTCCTGACTTTC.

V gene TRBV11-2 combines with J gene TRBJ2-5, with D perhaps TRBD2 (6 bases). The CDR3 contains 15 residues. The germline gives CDR1 SGHAT, CDR2 FQNNGV. Trimming left V 5 bases short and J 3 bases short, with 16 bases between. This CDR3 reads CASSRLGGLEETQYF. The DNA for the CDR3 is TGTGCCAGCAGCCGCCTGGGAGGTTTAGAAGAGACCCAGTACTTC.

CDR3 region: CASPGHYTEAFF. CDR3 bases: TGTGCCTCTCCGGGACATTACACTGAAGCTTTCTTT. This chain connects TRBV28 to TRBJ1-1; tentative D call: TRBD1 (6 bases). Trimming took off 11 bases at V and 3 bases at J, with 13 bases between the two ends. Germline CDR1 reads MDHEN; CDR2 reads SYDVKM. CDR3 length: 12 amino acids.

V gene TRBV7-9 combines with J gene TRBJ1-5, with 8 bases aligning to TRBD1. CDR3 size: 15 residues. The V segment lost 3 bases and the J segment 5 bases; nucleotides outside the gene matches: 6. Germline assignment: CDR1 SEHNR and CDR2 FQNEAQ (reference sequence). The DNA of the CDR3 is TGTGCCAGCAGCTTCGGACAGGGAGGGGATCAGCCCCAGCATTTT. Encoded protein: CASSFGQGGDQPQHF.

The genes are TRBV7-3 and TRBJ1-1, with unresolved D. The CDR3 is made up of 14 amino acids. V was shortened by 4 bases and J by 7 bases, with 16 bases between the two germline ends. CDR1 is SGHTA and CDR2 is FQGTGA in the germline V gene. The CDR3: CASSSSPVVNEAFF. The DNA for the CDR3 is TGTGCCAGCAGCTCCTCTCCGGTCGTTAATGAAGCTTTCTTT.

This clone was observed a single time. The rearrangement uses TRBV15 and TRBJ1-2; D may be TRBD1 (6 bases). In germline, CDR1 is LNHNV, CDR2 YYDKDF (reference sequence). The CDR3 runs to 15 residues. Trimming took 1 base from V and 8 from J, leaving 17 bases between them. The CDR3 reads CATSRVRGGAVGYTF. DNA of the CDR3: TGTGCCACCAGCAGAGTGAGAGGGGGTGCGGTAGGCTACACCTTC.

V gene TRBV29-1 combines with J gene TRBJ1-2; 11 positions match TRBD1. The CDR3 runs 13 residues. CDR1 SQVTM and CDR2 ANQGSEA come from the germline V gene. The V gene end was trimmed by 6 bases and the J gene end by 8 bases; junction bases not matched to a gene: 8. CDR3 sequence: CSVDKDRGQGYTF. The CDR3 nucleotides are TGCAGCGTCGACAAGGACAGGGGGCAAGGCTACACCTTC.

The gene calls are TRBV27 and TRBJ1-4; D is possibly TRBD1 (5 bases). The germline gives CDR1 MNHEY, CDR2 SMNVEV (reference sequence). The germline V and J ends were trimmed by 2 bases and 0 bases, with 7 bases remaining between them. The CDR3 has 15 residues. This CDR3 reads CASSLRGATNEKLFF. CDR3 nucleotides: TGTGCCAGCAGTTTAAGGGGTGCAACTAATGAAAAACTGTTTTTT. The full variable domain, with the rest looked up from reference TRBV27 and TRBJ1-4, is EAQVTQNPRYLITVTGKKLTVTCSQNMNHEYMSWYRQDPGLGLRQIYYSMNVEVTDKGDVPEGYKVSRKEKRNFPLILESPSPNQTSLYFCASSLRGATNEKLFFGSGTQLSVL.

The chain carries TRBV7-8 and TRBJ1-5; TRBD1 is a possible D gene (5 bases). Germline CDR1 SGHVS, CDR2 FQNEAQ. Trimming removed 3 bases from V and 6 bases from J, with 15 bases in between. The CDR3 covers 15 residues. Here the CDR3 DNA reads TGTGCCAGCAGCTTCCGGGGGACTCTAGGTCAGCCCCAGCATTTT. Residues: CASSFRGTLGQPQHF.